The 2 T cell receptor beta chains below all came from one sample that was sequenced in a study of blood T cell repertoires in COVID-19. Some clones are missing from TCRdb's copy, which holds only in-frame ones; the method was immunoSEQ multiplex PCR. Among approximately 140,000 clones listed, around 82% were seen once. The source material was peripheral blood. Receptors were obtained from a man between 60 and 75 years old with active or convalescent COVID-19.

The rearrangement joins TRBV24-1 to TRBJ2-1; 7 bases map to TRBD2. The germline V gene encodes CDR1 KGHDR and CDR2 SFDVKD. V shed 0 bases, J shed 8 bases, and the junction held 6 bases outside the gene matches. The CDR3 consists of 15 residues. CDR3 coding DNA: TGTGCCACCAGTGATTTGCACGCAAGCGGGGATGAGCAGTTCTTC. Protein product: CATSDLHASGDEQFF.

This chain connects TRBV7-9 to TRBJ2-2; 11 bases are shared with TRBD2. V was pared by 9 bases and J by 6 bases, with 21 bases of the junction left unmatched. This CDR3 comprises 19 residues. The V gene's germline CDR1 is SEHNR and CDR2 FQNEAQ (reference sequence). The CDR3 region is CASNPGTSGTFGGSGELFF. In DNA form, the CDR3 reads TGTGCCAGTAACCCCGGGACTAGCGGAACATTTGGGGGCTCCGGGGAGCTGTTTTTT.